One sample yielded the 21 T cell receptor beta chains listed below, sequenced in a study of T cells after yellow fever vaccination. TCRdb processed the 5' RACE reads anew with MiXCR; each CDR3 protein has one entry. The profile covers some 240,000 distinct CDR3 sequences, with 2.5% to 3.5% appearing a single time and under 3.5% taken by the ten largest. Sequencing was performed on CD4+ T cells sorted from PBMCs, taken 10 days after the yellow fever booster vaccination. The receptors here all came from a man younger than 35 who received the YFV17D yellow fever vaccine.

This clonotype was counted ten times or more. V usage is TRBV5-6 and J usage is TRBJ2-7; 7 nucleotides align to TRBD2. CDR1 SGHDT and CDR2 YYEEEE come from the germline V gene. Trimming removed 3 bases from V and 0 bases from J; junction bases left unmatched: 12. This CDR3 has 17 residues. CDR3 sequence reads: CASSSWGGTVSSYEQYF. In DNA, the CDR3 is TGTGCCAGCAGCTCATGGGGGGGGACCGTAAGCTCCTACGAGCAGTACTTC.

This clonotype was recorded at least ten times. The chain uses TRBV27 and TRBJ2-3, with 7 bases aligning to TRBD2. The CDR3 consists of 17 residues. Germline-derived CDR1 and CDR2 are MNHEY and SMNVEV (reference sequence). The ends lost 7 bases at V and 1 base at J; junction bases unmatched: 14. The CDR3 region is CASTLVGVSGGTDTQYF. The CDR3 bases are TGTGCCAGCACCCTAGTGGGGGTAAGCGGGGGCACAGATACGCAGTATTTT.

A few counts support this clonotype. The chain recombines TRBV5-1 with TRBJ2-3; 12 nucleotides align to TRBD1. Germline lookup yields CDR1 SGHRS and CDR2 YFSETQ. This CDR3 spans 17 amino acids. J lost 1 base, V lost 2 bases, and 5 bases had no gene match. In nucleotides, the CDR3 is TGCGCCAGCAGCTTAGGGACAGGGGGCAAACGCACAGATACGCAGTATTTT. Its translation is CASSLGTGGKRTDTQYF.

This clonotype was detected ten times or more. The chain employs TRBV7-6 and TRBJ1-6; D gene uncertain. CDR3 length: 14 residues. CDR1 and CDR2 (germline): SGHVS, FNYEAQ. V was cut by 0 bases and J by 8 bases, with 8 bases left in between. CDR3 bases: TGTGCCAGCAGCTTAGCAGGGAGAGATTCACCCCTCCACTTT. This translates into CASSLAGRDSPLHF.

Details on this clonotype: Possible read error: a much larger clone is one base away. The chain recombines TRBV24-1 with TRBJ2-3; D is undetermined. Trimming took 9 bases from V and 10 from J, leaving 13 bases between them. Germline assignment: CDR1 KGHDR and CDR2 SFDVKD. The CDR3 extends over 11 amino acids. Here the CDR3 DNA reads TGTGCCACCTGGTCGGGTGAAGCGCAGTATTTT. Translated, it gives CATWSGEAQYF.

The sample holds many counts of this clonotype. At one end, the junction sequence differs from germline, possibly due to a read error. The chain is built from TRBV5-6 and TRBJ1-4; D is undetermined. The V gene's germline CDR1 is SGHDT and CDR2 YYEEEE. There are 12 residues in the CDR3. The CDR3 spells CASSLANAGKVF. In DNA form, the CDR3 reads TGTGCCAGCAGCTTGGCCAACGCGGGCAAGGTTTTT.

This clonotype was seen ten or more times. This chain's CDR3 is CASSGPGQGPNTGELFF. The CDR3 coding sequence is TGTGCCAGCAGCGGACCGGGACAGGGTCCGAACACCGGGGAGCTGTTTTTT. The chain uses TRBV7-9 and TRBJ2-2; 9 bases are shared with TRBD1. Germline V gene sequence: CDR1 SEHNR, CDR2 FQNEAQ (reference sequence). The V and J ends lost 5 bases and 0 bases, in that order; junction bases with no gene match: 7. The CDR3 runs to 17 residues.

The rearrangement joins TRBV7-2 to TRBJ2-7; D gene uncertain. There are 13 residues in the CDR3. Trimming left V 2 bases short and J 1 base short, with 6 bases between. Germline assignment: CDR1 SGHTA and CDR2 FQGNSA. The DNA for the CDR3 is TGTGCCAGCAGCTTATATGAGTCCTACGAGCAGTACTTC. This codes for CASSLYESYEQYF.

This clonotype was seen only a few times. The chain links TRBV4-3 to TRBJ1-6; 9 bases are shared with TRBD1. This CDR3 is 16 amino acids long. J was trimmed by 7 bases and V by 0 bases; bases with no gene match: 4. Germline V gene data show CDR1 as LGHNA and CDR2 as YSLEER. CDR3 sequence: CASSQEGGQGNSPLHF. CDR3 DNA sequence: TGCGCCAGCAGCCAAGAGGGGGGACAGGGAAATTCACCCCTCCACTTT.

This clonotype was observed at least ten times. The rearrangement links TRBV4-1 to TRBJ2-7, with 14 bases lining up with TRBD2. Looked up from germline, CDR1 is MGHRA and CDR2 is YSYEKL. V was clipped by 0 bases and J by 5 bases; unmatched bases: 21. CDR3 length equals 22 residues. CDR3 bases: TGCGCCAGCAGCCAAGATCGGCCGGCGGGACTAGCGGGGGAGCTCCAAAGGAACGAGCAGTACGTC. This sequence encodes CASSQDRPAGLAGELQRNEQYV.

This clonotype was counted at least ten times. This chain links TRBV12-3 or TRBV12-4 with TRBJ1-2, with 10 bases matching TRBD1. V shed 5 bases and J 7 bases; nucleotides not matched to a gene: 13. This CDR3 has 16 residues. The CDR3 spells CASSPGTGAVGVGYTF. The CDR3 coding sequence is TGTGCCAGCAGTCCCGGGACAGGGGCCGTGGGTGTTGGCTACACCTTC.

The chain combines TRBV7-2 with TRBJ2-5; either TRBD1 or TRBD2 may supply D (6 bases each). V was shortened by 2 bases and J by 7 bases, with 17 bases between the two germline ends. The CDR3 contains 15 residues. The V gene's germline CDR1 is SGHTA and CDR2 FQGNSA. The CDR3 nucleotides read TGTGCCAGCAGCTTATTGGCTCAGGGGAGGCGGACCCAGTACTTC. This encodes CASSLLAQGRRTQYF.

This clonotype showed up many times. The CDR3 sequence: CASGPKGNGYTF. In nucleotides, the CDR3 is TGTGCCAGCGGTCCTAAGGGGAATGGCTACACCTTC. The chain is built from TRBV6-5 and TRBJ1-2; the D gene is possibly TRBD1 (5 bases). Germline V gene lookup returns CDR1 MNHEY and CDR2 SVGAGI. Trimming removed 8 bases from V and 6 bases from J, with 13 bases in between. The CDR3 runs to 12 residues.

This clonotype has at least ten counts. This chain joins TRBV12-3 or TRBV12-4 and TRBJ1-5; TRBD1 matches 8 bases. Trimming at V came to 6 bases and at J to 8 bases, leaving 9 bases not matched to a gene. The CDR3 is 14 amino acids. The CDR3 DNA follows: TGTGCCAGCAGATCCTCCATGACAGGGGAGCCCCAGCATTTT. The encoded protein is CASRSSMTGEPQHF.

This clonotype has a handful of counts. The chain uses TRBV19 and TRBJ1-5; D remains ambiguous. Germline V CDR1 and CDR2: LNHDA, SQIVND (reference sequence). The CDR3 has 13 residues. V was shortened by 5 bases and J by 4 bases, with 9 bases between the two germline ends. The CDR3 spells CASSGNRNQPQHF. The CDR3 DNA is TGTGCCAGTAGTGGAAACCGAAATCAGCCCCAGCATTTT.

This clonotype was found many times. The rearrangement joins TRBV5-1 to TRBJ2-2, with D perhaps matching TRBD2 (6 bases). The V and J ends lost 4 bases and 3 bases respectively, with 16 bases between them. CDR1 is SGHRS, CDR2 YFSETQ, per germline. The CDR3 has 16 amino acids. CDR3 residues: CASSASGPGYTGELFF. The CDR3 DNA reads TGCGCCAGCAGCGCGAGCGGGCCCGGGTACACCGGGGAGCTGTTTTTT.

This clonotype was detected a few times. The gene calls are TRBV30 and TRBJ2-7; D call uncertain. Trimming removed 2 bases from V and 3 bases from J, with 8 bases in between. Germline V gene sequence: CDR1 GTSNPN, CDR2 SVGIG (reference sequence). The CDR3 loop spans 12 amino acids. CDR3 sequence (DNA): TGTGCCTGGAGTCCACTGATCTACGAGCAGTACTTC. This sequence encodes CAWSPLIYEQYF. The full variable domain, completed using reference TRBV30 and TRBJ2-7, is SQTIHQWPATLVQPVGSPLSLECTVEGTSNPNLYWYRQAAGRGLQLLFYSVGIGQISSEVPQNLSASRPQDRQFILSSKKLLLSDSGFYLCAWSPLIYEQYFGPGTRLTVT.

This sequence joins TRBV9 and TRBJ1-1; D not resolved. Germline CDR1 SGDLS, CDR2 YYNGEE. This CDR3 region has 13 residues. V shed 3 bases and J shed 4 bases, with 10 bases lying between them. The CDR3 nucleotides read TGTGCCAGCAGCGGAGCCCCTGGCACTGAAGCTTTCTTT. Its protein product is CASSGAPGTEAFF.

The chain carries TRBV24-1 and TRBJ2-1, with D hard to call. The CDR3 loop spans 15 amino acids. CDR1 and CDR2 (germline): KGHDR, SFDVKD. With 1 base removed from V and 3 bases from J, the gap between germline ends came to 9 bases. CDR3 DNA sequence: TGTGCCACCAGTGATTTCCCTAGTAGCTACAATGAGCAGTTCTTC. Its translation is CATSDFPSSYNEQFF.

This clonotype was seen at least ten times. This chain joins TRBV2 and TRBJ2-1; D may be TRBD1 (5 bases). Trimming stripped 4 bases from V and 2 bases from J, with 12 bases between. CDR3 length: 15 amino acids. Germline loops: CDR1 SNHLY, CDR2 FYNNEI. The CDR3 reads CASSVKGAAYNEQFF. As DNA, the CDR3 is TGTGCCAGCAGTGTCAAAGGGGCCGCCTACAATGAGCAGTTCTTC.

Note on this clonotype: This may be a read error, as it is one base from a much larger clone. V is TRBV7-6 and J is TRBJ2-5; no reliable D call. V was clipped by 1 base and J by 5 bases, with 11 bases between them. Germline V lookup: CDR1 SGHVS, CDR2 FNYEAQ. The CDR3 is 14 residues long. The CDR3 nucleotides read TGTGCCAGCAGCTTAGAGAGGACGTGGGAGACCCAGTACTTC. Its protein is CASSLERTWETQYF.